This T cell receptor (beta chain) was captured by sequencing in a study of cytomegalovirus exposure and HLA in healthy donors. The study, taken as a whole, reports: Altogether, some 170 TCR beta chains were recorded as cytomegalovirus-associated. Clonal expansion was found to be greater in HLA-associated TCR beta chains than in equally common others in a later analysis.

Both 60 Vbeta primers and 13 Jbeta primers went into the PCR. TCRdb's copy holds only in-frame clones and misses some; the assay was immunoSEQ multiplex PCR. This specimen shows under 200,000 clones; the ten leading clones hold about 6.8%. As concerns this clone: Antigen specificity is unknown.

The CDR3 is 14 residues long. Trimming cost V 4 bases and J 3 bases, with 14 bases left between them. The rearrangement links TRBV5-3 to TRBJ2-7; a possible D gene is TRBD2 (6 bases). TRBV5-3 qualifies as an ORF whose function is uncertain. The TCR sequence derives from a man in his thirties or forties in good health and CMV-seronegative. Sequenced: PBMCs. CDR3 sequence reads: CARSLPGEGYEQYF. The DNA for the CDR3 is TGTGCCAGAAGCCTTCCGGGGGAAGGCTACGAGCAGTACTTC.